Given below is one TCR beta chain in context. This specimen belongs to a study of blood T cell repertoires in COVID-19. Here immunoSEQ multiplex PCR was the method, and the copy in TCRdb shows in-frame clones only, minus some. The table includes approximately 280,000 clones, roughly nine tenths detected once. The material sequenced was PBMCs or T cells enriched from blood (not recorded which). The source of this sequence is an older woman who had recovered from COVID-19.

The CDR3 loop is CASSEPGVGVEKLFF. For the CDR3, the DNA is TGTGCCAGCAGTGAACCCGGTGTAGGGGTTGAAAAACTGTTTTTT. This rearrangement joins TRBV25-1 to TRBJ1-4; TRBD1 might be the D (5 bases). The germline CDR1 and CDR2 sequences are MGHDK and SYGVNS. V was pared by 2 bases and J by 7 bases, with 14 bases between. CDR3 length: 15 amino acids.